This T cell receptor beta chain came from a study of cytomegalovirus exposure and HLA in healthy donors. V was trimmed by 10 bases and J by 0 bases, leaving 15 bases between them. Germline V gene sequence: CDR1 MNHEY, CDR2 SVGAGI. The CDR3 totals 14 residues. General study points: In a later analysis, TCR beta V- and J-gene trimming was associated with a missense DCLRE1C variant. Rarity characterized most TCR sequences, yet some public TCRs appeared in many donors. Common viral pathogens seemed to be connected with several of the most significant clusters, according to a later analysis.

PCR employed 60 Vbeta and 13 Jbeta primers. Clones were read by immunoSEQ multiplex PCR, and TCRdb kept only the in-frame ones, dropping some. The table records approximately 160,000 clones, around 80% of them present only once. To note about this clone: Antigen unknown.

The sample consisted of PBMCs. The sequence was collected from a human donor in good health. V is TRBV6-5 and J is TRBJ1-1, with D unclear. The CDR3 reads CATQPRKLNTEAFF. CDR3 DNA: TGTGCCACCCAACCCCGTAAGCTGAACACTGAAGCTTTCTTT.